Each of the 30 T cell receptor beta chains below was sequenced from the same sample in a study of T cell repertoires in urothelial bladder cancer. TCRdb's table, derived via immunoSEQ multiplex PCR, lists solely in-frame clones and lacks some. The repertoire holds 13,000 or so clones, with 60% to 75% as singletons. The source material was tumor-infiltrating cells from bladder cancer. These receptor sequences come from a human donor with urothelial carcinoma.

The V and J genes are TRBV5-1 and TRBJ2-5; 9 bases match TRBD1. CDR3 length: 15 residues. Germline values: CDR1 SGHRS, CDR2 YFSETQ. V trimming: 2 bases; J trimming: 4 bases; junction bases outside the gene matches: 6. In DNA, the CDR3 is TGCGCCAGCAGCTTCACGACAGGGGGAGGAGAGACCCAGTACTTC. It specifies CASSFTTGGGETQYF.

The chain joins TRBV4-3 to TRBJ2-3, with D unresolved. Trimming shortened V by 0 bases and J by 2 bases, and 6 bases separated the two germline ends. This CDR3 region has 14 residues. Germline V gives CDR1 LGHNA, CDR2 YSLEER. The CDR3 DNA sequence: TGCGCCAGCAGCCAAGAGGCCCACACAGATACGCAGTATTTT. This encodes CASSQEAHTDTQYF.

V and J are TRBV6-1 and TRBJ2-4; no reliable D call. Germline lookup yields CDR1 MNHNS and CDR2 SASEGT. This CDR3 is built from 13 residues. Trimming shortened V by 1 base and J by 9 bases, and 10 bases separated the two germline ends. CDR3 sequence: CASSEVLESIQYF. DNA for the CDR3: TGTGCCAGCAGTGAAGTCCTAGAGAGCATTCAGTACTTC.

V is TRBV5-1 and J is TRBJ2-3; TRBD2 agrees at 8 bases. The CDR3 spans 16 residues. The ends lost 1 base at V and 6 bases at J; junction bases unmatched: 10. CDR1 and CDR2 from the germline V gene are SGHRS and YFSETQ. The CDR3 sequence: CASSLWTGGPADTQYF. The DNA of the CDR3 is TGCGCCAGCAGCTTGTGGACGGGGGGGCCTGCTGATACGCAGTATTTT.

The rearrangement joins TRBV4-2 to TRBJ2-5, with D perhaps given as TRBD1 or TRBD2 (5 bases each). V lost 1 base and J 5 bases, leaving 17 bases between the germline ends. CDR3 length: 16 amino acids. Germline V CDR1 and CDR2: LGHNA, YNFKEQ. CDR3 protein: CASSQVAVGVPETQYF. The CDR3 DNA reads as TGTGCCAGCAGCCAAGTTGCGGTGGGGGTACCGGAGACCCAGTACTTC.

The chain combines TRBV12-5 with TRBJ2-1, with 9 bases that match TRBD1. Germline-derived CDR1 and CDR2 are LGHNT and FRNRAP. V dropped 6 bases and J dropped 7; count of bases not matched to a gene: 10. The CDR3 is 15 residues long. In nucleotides, the CDR3 is TGTGCTAGTGGCTCCGGACAGGGGAATGTGAATGAGCAGTTCTTC. Protein sequence: CASGSGQGNVNEQFF.

The J gene is TRBJ1-5, the V gene TRBV7-3, with D maybe TRBD1 (5 bases). Per the germline V gene, CDR1 is SGHTA and CDR2 is FQGTGA. The V gene lost 6 bases and the J gene lost 4 bases, with 10 bases spanning the gap. The CDR3 is 13 residues long. This CDR3 reads CASSRGVNQPQHF. The CDR3, as DNA: TGTGCCAGCAGTCGAGGGGTGAATCAGCCCCAGCATTTT.

The V and J genes are TRBV4-3 and TRBJ2-5; no definite D call. Per the germline V gene, CDR1 is LGHNA and CDR2 is YSLEER. With 1 base removed from V and 4 bases from J, the gap between germline ends came to 10 bases. This CDR3 has 14 amino acids. The CDR3 here is CASSQVWGRETQYF. CDR3 in DNA: TGCGCCAGCAGCCAAGTCTGGGGTCGAGAGACCCAGTACTTC.

The chain uses TRBV19 and TRBJ2-3; D remains unclear. The CDR3 extends over 12 amino acids. CDR1 and CDR2 (germline): LNHDA, SQIVND (reference sequence). V lost 10 bases and J lost 0, with 8 bases in between. The CDR3 loop is CATKQSTDTQYF. CDR3 DNA: TGTGCCACCAAACAAAGCACAGATACGCAGTATTTT.

The J gene is TRBJ1-3, the V gene TRBV7-2, with 8 bases identical to TRBD1. The CDR3 covers 18 residues. CDR1 is SGHTA, CDR2 FQGNSA, per germline. The junction had 11 bases not matched to a gene; V was cut back by 4 bases and J by 0 bases. The CDR3 nucleotides read TGTGCCAGCAGCTCCAGGGGGCAGGGGACGCTCTCTGGAAACACCATATATTTT. This sequence encodes CASSSRGQGTLSGNTIYF.

This clone was counted between two and nine times. The sample holds other DNA sequences that translate to the same CDR3. The rearrangement joins TRBV4-3 to TRBJ1-3; D remains ambiguous. Trimming pared 1 base from V and 0 bases from J, leaving 4 bases between. Germline V gene lookup returns CDR1 LGHNA and CDR2 YSLEER. The CDR3 spans 14 residues. CDR3 DNA: TGCGCCAGCAGCCAAGCAGACTCTGGAAACACCATATATTTT. Its translation is CASSQADSGNTIYF.

The table lists this clone with a count of one. The chain combines TRBV9 with TRBJ2-7; 13 nucleotides line up with TRBD2. This CDR3 is 15 amino acids long. CDR1 is SGDLS, CDR2 YYNGEE, per germline. Unmatched junction bases numbered 4, after V lost 3 bases and J lost 4 bases. CDR3 DNA: TGTGCCAGCAGCGCCAGACTAGCGGGGGGATACGAGCAGTACTTC. It codes for CASSARLAGGYEQYF.

This CDR3 reads CASSLDWRNQPQHF. The CDR3, as DNA: TGTGCCAGCAGCTTGGACTGGCGCAATCAGCCCCAGCATTTT. V usage is TRBV5-8 and J usage is TRBJ1-5; D gene unclear. The CDR3 consists of 14 residues. Trimming took off 0 bases at V and 2 bases at J, with 6 bases between the two ends. The germline V gene has CDR1 SGHTS and CDR2 YDEGEE.

The chain uses TRBV4-1 and TRBJ1-6; weak D call: TRBD1 (6 bases). The length of the CDR3 is 16 residues. Germline V gene sequence: CDR1 MGHRA, CDR2 YSYEKL. V lost 1 base and J 7 bases, leaving 14 bases between the germline ends. CDR3 coding DNA: TGCGCCAGCAGCCAAGTGCCAGACAGGCGGAATTCACCCCTCCACTTT. Translation gives CASSQVPDRRNSPLHF.

V gene TRBV5-4 combines with J gene TRBJ2-5; 10 positions agree with TRBD1. The CDR3 covers 16 residues. J was trimmed by 5 bases and V by 0 bases; bases with no gene match: 7. The V gene's germline CDR1 is SGHNT and CDR2 YYREEE (reference sequence). CDR3 nucleotides: TGTGCCAGCAGCTTGGGGGGACAGGGGAATTGGGAGACCCAGTACTTC. Amino acid sequence: CASSLGGQGNWETQYF.

J is TRBJ1-1 and V is TRBV4-3; D not resolved. The V gene lost 0 bases and the J gene lost 7 bases, with 12 bases spanning the gap. The germline V gene encodes CDR1 LGHNA and CDR2 YSLEER. There are 14 residues in the CDR3. The CDR3 DNA sequence: TGCGCCAGCAGCCAAGATTTAGGGCGGTATGAAGCTTTCTTT. This gives the protein CASSQDLGRYEAFF.

The genes are TRBV5-6 and TRBJ1-6; D not resolved. Germline CDR1 is SGHDT and CDR2 is YYEEEE. The V gene lost 2 bases and the J gene lost 6 bases, with 3 bases spanning the gap. The length of the CDR3 is 12 residues. The CDR3 nucleotides read TGTGCCAGCAGCTTCGTTAATTCACCCCTCCACTTT. Amino acid sequence: CASSFVNSPLHF. The variable domain in full, with the rest retrieved from reference TRBV5-6 and TRBJ1-6, is DAGVTQSPTHLIKTRGQQVTLRCSPKSGHDTVSWYQQALGQGPQFIFQYYEEEERQRGNFPDRFSGHQFPNYSSELNVNALLLGDSALYLCASSFVNSPLHFGNGTRLTVT.

This chain links TRBV4-1 with TRBJ1-1; tentative D call: TRBD1 (5 bases). Germline V gives CDR1 MGHRA, CDR2 YSYEKL. Trimming left V 4 bases short and J 2 bases short, with 11 bases between. This CDR3 contains 14 residues. CDR3 sequence (DNA): TGCGCCAGCAGCCCTGGACAACAAAACACTGAAGCTTTCTTT. Protein: CASSPGQQNTEAFF.

The chain joins TRBV12-5 to TRBJ2-5; TRBD2 agrees at 15 bases. The V and J ends lost 0 bases and 5 bases, in that order; junction bases with no gene match: 7. From germline, CDR1 is LGHNT and CDR2 FRNRAP. This CDR3 region has 18 residues. CDR3 protein: CASGLVRTSGGDWETQYF. The DNA of the CDR3 is TGTGCTAGTGGTTTGGTACGGACTAGCGGGGGGGATTGGGAGACCCAGTACTTC.

V usage is TRBV4-1 and J usage is TRBJ1-2; D not resolved. Per the germline V gene, CDR1 is MGHRA and CDR2 is YSYEKL. V was cut by 0 bases and J by 3 bases, with 17 bases left in between. CDR3 size: 17 residues. CDR3 sequence reads: CASSQDRSRTSDYGYTF. The CDR3 bases are TGCGCCAGCAGCCAAGACAGAAGCCGTACCTCCGACTATGGCTACACCTTC.

The chain links TRBV11-2 to TRBJ1-4; unclear D gene. Germline CDR1 and CDR2: SGHAT and FQNNGV. V lost 2 bases, J lost 5 bases, and 12 bases lay in between. The CDR3 spans 15 residues. CDR3 coding DNA: TGTGCCAGCAGCTTAACTGGGATCAAAAATGAAAAACTGTTTTTT. It is translated as CASSLTGIKNEKLFF. Together with reference TRBV11-2 and TRBJ1-4, the CDR3 gives the full variable domain: EAGVAQSPRYKIIEKRQSVAFWCNPISGHATLYWYQQILGQGPKLLIQFQNNGVVDDSQLPKDRFSAERLKGVDSTLKIQPAKLEDSAVYLCASSLTGIKNEKLFFGSGTQLSVL.

The rearrangement links TRBV5-5 to TRBJ1-2, with D hard to call. Germline V gene data show CDR1 as SGHKS and CDR2 as YYEKEE (reference sequence). CDR3 size: 15 residues. V was trimmed by 4 bases and J by 2 bases, leaving 15 bases between them. In nucleotides, the CDR3 is TGTGCCAGCAGCCGGACCCTGACCGGCAACTATGGCTACACCTTC. Its translation: CASSRTLTGNYGYTF.

This chain connects TRBV5-1 to TRBJ2-7; TRBD2 might be the D (5 bases). Trimming took off 0 bases at V and 2 bases at J, with 6 bases between the two ends. This CDR3 has 13 residues. Germline lookup yields CDR1 SGHRS and CDR2 YFSETQ. CDR3 protein: CASSLAGTYEQYF. DNA of the CDR3: TGCGCCAGCAGCTTGGCCGGGACCTACGAGCAGTACTTC. The full variable domain, completed using reference TRBV5-1 and TRBJ2-7, is KAGVTQTPRYLIKTRGQQVTLSCSPISGHRSVSWYQQTPGQGLQFLFEYFSETQRNKGNFPGRFSGRQFSNSRSEMNVSTLELGDSALYLCASSLAGTYEQYFGPGTRLTVT.

The chain uses TRBV7-6 and TRBJ2-1; D ambiguous. The CDR3 extends over 14 amino acids. The germline gives CDR1 SGHVS, CDR2 FNYEAQ. V was pared by 2 bases and J by 4 bases, with 9 bases between. CDR3 in amino acids: CASSLMADYNEQFF. The CDR3 DNA follows: TGTGCCAGCAGCTTAATGGCAGATTACAATGAGCAGTTCTTC.

The chain employs TRBV6-5 and TRBJ1-2, with D hard to call. The CDR3 covers 11 residues. The V end was cut by 6 bases, the J end by 5 bases, with 7 bases between. Germline assignment: CDR1 MNHEY and CDR2 SVGAGI. The CDR3 sequence is CASRDFYGYTF. Written as DNA, the CDR3 is TGTGCCAGCAGAGATTTTTATGGCTACACCTTC.

CDR3 loop: CASSQTEQALYGYTF. Here the CDR3 DNA reads TGTGCCAGCAGCCAAACCGAACAGGCCCTCTATGGCTACACCTTC. The chain uses TRBV5-5 and TRBJ1-2; tentative D call: TRBD1 (5 bases). Trimming took off 4 bases at V and 4 bases at J, with 17 bases between the two ends. Per germline, CDR1 SGHKS and CDR2 YYEKEE (reference sequence). CDR3 size: 15 residues.

There are a few counts of this clone. V usage is TRBV7-2 and J usage is TRBJ2-7, with D unresolved. Trimming took 6 bases from V and 2 from J, leaving 17 bases between them. The germline CDR1 and CDR2 sequences are SGHTA and FQGNSA. The CDR3 is made up of 15 amino acids. This chain's CDR3 is CASRAQGTLTYEQYF. In DNA form, the CDR3 reads TGTGCCAGCAGAGCCCAAGGCACGTTAACCTACGAGCAGTACTTC. Looking up the rest from reference TRBV7-2 and TRBJ2-7 gives the full variable domain: GAGVSQSPSNKVTEKGKDVELRCDPISGHTALYWYRQSLGQGLEFLIYFQGNSAPDKSGLPSDRFSAERTGGSVSTLTIQRTQQEDSAVYLCASRAQGTLTYEQYFGPGTRLTVT.

This clone was recorded only once. This chain uses TRBV7-2 with TRBJ2-1, with D hard to call. The V and J ends lost 2 bases and 4 bases respectively, with 6 bases between them. This CDR3 region has 13 residues. CDR1 and CDR2 from the germline V gene are SGHTA and FQGNSA. The CDR3 DNA sequence: TGTGCCAGCAGCTTAAAAGAGTACAATGAGCAGTTCTTC. Protein sequence: CASSLKEYNEQFF.

This sequence joins TRBV2 and TRBJ2-5; 7 bases map to TRBD1. CDR3 length equals 15 residues. J was trimmed by 2 bases and V by 7 bases; bases with no gene match: 10. Per the germline V gene, CDR1 is SNHLY and CDR2 is FYNNEI. CDR3 sequence (DNA): TGTGCCAGCAAGGGGGACAGCGTAATTCAAGAGACCCAGTACTTC. This sequence encodes CASKGDSVIQETQYF.

The rearrangement links TRBV11-2 to TRBJ2-5, with D possibly TRBD2 on 5 matching bases. The V end lost 1 base, the J end lost 5 bases, and 8 bases lay between the germline ends. The V gene's germline CDR1 is SGHAT and CDR2 FQNNGV. The CDR3 has 13 amino acids. CDR3: CASSLAGSETQYF. The CDR3, as DNA: TGTGCCAGCAGCTTAGCGGGATCGGAGACCCAGTACTTC.